This T cell receptor beta chain was sequenced in a study of cytomegalovirus exposure and HLA in healthy donors. Study-level points and caveats: Later analysis identified a missense DCLRE1C variant that was linked to TCR beta V- and J-gene trimming. In a later analysis, compared with equally common non-associated chains, HLA-associated beta chains were more expanded.

This CDR3 has 14 residues. Germline CDR1 is SSHAT and CDR2 is FNYEAQ (reference sequence). A few counts support this clone. Its antigen is unidentified. Its ends do not fully match the called genes, so a read error is possible. Researchers ran the PCR with 60 Vbeta and 13 Jbeta primers. Clones were read by immunoSEQ multiplex PCR, and TCRdb kept only the in-frame ones, dropping some. The data contain some 170,000 clones, 81% of them seen just once; the ten biggest clones take up roughly 5%. Sequencing used PBMCs. The receptor's source is a woman aged 18-29 years in good health and CMV-seropositive. The chain carries TRBV7-7 and TRBJ1-2, with a tentative D call TRBD1 (6 bases). CDR3 sequence: CASSLGGGGRGYTF. The DNA of the CDR3 is TGTGCTAGCAGCTTAGGTGGGGGCGGTCGTGGCTACACCTTC.